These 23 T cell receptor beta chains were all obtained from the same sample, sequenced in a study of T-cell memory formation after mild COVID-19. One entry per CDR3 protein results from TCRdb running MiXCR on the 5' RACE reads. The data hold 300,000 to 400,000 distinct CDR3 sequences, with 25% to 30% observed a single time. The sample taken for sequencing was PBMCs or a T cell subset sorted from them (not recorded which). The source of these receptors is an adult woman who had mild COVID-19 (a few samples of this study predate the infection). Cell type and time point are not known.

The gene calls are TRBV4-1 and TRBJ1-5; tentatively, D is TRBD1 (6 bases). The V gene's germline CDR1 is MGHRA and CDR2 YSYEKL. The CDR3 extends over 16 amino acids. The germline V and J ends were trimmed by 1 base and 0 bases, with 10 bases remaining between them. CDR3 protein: CASSQATGLSNQPQHF. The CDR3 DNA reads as TGCGCCAGCAGCCAAGCGACAGGCCTTAGCAATCAGCCCCAGCATTTT.

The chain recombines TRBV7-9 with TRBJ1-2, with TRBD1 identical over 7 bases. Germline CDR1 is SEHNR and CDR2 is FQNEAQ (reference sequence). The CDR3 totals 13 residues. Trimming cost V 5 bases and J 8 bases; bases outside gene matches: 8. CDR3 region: CASSLTGTSGYTF. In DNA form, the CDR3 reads TGTGCCAGCAGCCTGACAGGGACTTCGGGCTACACCTTC.

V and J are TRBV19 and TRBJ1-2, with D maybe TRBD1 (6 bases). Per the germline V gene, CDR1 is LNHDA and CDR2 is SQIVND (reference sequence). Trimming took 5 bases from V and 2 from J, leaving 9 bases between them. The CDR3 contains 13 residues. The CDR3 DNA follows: TGTGCCAGTAGTGTACAGGGAAACTATGGCTACACCTTC. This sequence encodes CASSVQGNYGYTF.

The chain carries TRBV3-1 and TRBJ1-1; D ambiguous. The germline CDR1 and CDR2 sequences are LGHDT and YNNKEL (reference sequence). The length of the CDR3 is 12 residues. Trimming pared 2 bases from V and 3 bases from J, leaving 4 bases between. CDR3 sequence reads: CASSQRYTEAFF. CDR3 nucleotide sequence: TGTGCCAGCAGCCAACGATACACTGAAGCTTTCTTT.

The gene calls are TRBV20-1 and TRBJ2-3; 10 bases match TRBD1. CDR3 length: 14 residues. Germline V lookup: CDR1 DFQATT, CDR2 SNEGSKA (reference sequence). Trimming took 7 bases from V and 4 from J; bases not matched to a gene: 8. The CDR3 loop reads CSERQGASADTQYF. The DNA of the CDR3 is TGCAGTGAAAGACAGGGGGCAAGCGCAGATACGCAGTATTTT.

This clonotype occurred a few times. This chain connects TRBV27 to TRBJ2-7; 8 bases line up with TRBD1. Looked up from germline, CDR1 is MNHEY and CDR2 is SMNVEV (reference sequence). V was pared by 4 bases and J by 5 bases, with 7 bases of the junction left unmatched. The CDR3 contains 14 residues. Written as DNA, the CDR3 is TGTGCCAGCAGTTCACCCGGACAGGGTAACGAGCAGTACTTC. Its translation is CASSSPGQGNEQYF.

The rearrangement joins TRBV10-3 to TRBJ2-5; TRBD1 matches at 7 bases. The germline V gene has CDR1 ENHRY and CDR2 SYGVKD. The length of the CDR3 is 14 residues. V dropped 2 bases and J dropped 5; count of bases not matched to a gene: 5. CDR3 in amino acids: CAISEAGGIETQYF. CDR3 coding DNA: TGTGCCATCAGTGAGGCAGGGGGTATCGAGACCCAGTACTTC.

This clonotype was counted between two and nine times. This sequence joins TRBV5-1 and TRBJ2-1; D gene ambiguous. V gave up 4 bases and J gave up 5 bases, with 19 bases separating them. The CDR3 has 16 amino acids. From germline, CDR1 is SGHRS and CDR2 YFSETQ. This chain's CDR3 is CASSLQSQTQNNEQFF. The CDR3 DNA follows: TGCGCCAGCAGCCTACAATCCCAGACCCAAAACAATGAGCAGTTCTTC.

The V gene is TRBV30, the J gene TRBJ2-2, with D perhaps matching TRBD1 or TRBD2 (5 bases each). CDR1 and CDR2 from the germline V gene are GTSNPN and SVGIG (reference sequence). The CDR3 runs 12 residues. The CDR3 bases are TGTGTCATGCGTGGGGGTACCGGGGAGCTGTTTTTT. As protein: CVMRGGTGELFF.

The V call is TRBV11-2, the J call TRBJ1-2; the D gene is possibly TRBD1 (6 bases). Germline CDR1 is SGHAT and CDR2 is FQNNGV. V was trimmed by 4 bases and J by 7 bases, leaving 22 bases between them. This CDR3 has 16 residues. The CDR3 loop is CASSSIEGTLRSGYTF. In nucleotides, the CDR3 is TGTGCCAGCAGCTCCATAGAAGGGACATTGCGTAGTGGCTACACCTTC.

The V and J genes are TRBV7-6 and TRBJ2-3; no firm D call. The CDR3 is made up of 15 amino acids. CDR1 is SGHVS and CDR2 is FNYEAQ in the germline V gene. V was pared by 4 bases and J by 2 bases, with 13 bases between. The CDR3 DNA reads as TGTGCCAGCAGCTCCCTCGGGTCGGCCACAGATACGCAGTATTTT. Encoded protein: CASSSLGSATDTQYF.

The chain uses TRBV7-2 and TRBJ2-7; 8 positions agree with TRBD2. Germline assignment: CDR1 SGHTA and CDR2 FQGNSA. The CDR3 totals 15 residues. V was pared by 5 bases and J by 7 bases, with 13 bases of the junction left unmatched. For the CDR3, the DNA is TGTGCCAGCAGCCCAGGAGGCGGGAGGTCGCGGGAGCAGTACTTC. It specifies CASSPGGGRSREQYF.

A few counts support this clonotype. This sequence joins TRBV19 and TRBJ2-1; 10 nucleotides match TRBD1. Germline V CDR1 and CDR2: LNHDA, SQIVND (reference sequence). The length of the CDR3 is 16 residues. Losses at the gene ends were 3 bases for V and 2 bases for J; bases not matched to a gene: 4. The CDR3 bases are TGTGCCAGTAGTATTCGACAGGGGGCTACCTACAATGAGCAGTTCTTC. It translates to CASSIRQGATYNEQFF.

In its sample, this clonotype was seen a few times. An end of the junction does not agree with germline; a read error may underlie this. The CDR3 coding sequence is TGTGCCAGCAGGGAAGACTGGAACACTGAAGCTTTCTTT. Translating it yields CASREDWNTEAFF. The chain couples TRBV2 to TRBJ1-1, with D unclear. This CDR3 has 13 amino acids. Germline-derived CDR1 and CDR2 are SNHLY and FYNNEI. Based on the CDR3 plus reference TRBV2 and TRBJ1-1, the full variable domain is EPEVTQTPSHQVTQMGQEVILRCVPISNHLYFYWYRQILGQKVEFLVSFYNNEISEKSEIFDDQFSVERPDGSNFTLKIRSTKLEDSAMYFCASREDWNTEAFFGQGTRLTVV.

In DNA, the CDR3 is TGTGCCAGCAACTCTCTAGGGGGCCCGGGGGCCAACGTCCTGACTTTC. Residues: CASNSLGGPGANVLTF. The genes are TRBV6-6 and TRBJ2-6, with TRBD1 matching 7 bases. CDR3 length equals 16 residues. V trimming: 7 bases; J trimming: 4 bases; junction bases outside the gene matches: 10. Germline V gene data show CDR1 as MNHNY and CDR2 as SVGAGI (reference sequence).

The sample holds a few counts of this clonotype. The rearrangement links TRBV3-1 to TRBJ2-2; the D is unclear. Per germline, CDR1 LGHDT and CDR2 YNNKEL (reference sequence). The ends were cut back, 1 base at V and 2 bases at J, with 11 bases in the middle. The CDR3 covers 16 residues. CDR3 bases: TGTGCCAGCAGCCAAGCTTGGTCCGCTAACACCGGGGAGCTGTTTTTT. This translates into CASSQAWSANTGELFF.

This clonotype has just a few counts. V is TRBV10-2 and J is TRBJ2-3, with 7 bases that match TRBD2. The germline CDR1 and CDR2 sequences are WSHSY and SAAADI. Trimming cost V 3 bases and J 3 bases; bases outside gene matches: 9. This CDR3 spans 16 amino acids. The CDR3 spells CASSDYGGGPTDTQYF. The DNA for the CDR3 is TGCGCCAGCAGTGATTACGGGGGAGGGCCGACAGATACGCAGTATTTT.

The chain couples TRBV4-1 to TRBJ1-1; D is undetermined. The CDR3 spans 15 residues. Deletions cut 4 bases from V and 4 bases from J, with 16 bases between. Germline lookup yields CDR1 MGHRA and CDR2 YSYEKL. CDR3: CASSPSARITTEAFF. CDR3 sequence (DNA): TGCGCCAGCAGCCCCTCCGCTAGGATAACCACTGAAGCTTTCTTT.

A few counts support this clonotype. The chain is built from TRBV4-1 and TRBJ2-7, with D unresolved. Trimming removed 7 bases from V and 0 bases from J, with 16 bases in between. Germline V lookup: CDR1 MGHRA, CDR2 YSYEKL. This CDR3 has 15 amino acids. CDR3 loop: CASTGETASSYEQYF. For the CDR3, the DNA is TGCGCCAGCACCGGAGAGACTGCCAGCTCCTACGAGCAGTACTTC.

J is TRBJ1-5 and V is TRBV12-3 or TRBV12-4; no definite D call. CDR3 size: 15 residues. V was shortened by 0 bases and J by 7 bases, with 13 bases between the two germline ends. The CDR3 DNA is TGTGCCAGCAGTTTAGCGCGAGGGAATGGGCAGCCCCAGCATTTT. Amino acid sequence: CASSLARGNGQPQHF.

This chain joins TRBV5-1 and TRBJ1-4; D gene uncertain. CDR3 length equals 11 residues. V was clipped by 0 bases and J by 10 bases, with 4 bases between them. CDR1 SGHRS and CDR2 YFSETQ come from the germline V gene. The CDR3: CASSLAGKLFF. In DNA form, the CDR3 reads TGCGCCAGCAGCTTGGCGGGAAAACTGTTTTTT.

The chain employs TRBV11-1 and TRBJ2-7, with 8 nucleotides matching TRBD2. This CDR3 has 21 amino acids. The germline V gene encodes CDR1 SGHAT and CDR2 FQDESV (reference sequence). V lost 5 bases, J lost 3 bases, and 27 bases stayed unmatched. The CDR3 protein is CASSPRFTRGLGYRWNYEQYF. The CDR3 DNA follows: TGTGCCAGCAGCCCCCGTTTCACCAGGGGACTAGGGTATCGGTGGAACTACGAGCAGTACTTC.

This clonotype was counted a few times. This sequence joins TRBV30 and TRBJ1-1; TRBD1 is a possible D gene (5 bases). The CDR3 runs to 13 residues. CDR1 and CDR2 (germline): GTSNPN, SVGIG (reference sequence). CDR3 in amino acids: CAKNRLPNTEAFF. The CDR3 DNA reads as TGTGCGAAAAACAGGCTACCGAACACTGAAGCTTTCTTT.